This T cell receptor beta chain was retrieved from a study of T cell changes during pregnancy in multiple sclerosis. Method: immunoSEQ multiplex PCR; TCRdb's copy keeps in-frame clones and lacks some. The top ten clones hold approximately 0.36% of a sample with some 60,000 clones, just over 90% of them seen once. Germline V gives CDR1 SGHNT, CDR2 YYREEE (reference sequence). V was pared by 0 bases and J by 5 bases, with 2 bases of the junction left unmatched. This CDR3 is built from 14 residues. The genes are TRBV5-4 and TRBJ2-5; 9 bases are a match to TRBD1. The starting material was CD4+ T cells from peripheral blood mononuclear cells, obtained before pregnancy. This TCR was sampled from a female donor with multiple sclerosis, enrolled in a pregnancy study. Here the CDR3 DNA reads TGTGCCAGCAGCTTGGCAGACAGGGGGGAGACCCAGTACTTC. Translated: CASSLADRGETQYF.